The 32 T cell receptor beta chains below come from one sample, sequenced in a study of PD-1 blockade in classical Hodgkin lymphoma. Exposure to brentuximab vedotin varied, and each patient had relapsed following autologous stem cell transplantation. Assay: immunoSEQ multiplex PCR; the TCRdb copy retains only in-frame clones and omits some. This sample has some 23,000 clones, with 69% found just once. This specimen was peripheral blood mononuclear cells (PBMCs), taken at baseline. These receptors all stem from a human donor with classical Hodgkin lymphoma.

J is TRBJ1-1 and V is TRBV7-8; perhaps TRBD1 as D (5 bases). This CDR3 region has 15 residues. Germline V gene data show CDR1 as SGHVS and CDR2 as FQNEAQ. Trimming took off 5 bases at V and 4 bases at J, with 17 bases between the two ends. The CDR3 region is CASSPGAWGGTEAFF. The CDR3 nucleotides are TGTGCCAGCAGCCCTGGGGCGTGGGGGGGCACTGAAGCTTTCTTT.

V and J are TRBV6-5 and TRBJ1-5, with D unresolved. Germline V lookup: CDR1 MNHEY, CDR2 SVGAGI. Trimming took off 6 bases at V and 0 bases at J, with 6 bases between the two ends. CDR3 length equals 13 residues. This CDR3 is CASSRYSNQPQHF. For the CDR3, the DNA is TGTGCCAGCAGCCGGTATAGCAATCAGCCCCAGCATTTT.

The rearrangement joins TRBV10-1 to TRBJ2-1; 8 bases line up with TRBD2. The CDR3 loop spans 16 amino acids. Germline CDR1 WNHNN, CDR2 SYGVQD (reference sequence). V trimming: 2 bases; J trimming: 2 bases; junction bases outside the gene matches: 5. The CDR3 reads CASSEVTGGAYNEQFF. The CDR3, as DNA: TGCGCCAGCAGTGAGGTTACGGGGGGGGCCTACAATGAGCAGTTCTTC.

This CDR3 reads CASSLTGSSYEQYF. The CDR3 DNA sequence: TGTGCCAGCAGCCTGACGGGGTCCTCCTACGAGCAGTACTTC. V gene TRBV5-3 combines with J gene TRBJ2-7, with D possibly matching TRBD2 (5 bases). TRBV5-3 is an ORF, and what it does is uncertain. The CDR3 is 14 residues long. V was cut by 8 bases and J by 0 bases, with 15 bases left in between.

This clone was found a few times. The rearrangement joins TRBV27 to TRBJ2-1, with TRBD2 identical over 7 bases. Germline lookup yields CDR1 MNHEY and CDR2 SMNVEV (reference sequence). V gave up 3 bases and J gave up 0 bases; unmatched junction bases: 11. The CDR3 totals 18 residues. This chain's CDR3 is CASSLWGSGVSSYNEQFF. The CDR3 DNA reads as TGTGCCAGCAGTTTGTGGGGGAGCGGGGTAAGCTCCTACAATGAGCAGTTCTTC.

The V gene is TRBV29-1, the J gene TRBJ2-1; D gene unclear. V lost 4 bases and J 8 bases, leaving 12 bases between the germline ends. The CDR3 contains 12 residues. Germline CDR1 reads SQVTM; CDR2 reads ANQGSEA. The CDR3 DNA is TGCAGCGTTGTCCTAGGTGCCGATGAGCAGTTCTTC. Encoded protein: CSVVLGADEQFF.

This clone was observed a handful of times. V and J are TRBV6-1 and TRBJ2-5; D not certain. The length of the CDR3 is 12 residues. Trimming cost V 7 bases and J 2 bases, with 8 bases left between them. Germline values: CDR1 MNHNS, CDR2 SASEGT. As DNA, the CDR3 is TGTGCCAGCATGCATAGTCAAGAGACCCAGTACTTC. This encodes CASMHSQETQYF.

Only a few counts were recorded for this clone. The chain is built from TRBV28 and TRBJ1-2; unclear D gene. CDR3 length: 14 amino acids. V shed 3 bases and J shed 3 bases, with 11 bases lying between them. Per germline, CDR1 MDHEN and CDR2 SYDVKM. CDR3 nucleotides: TGTGCCAGCAGTTTCCTGGAGTGGGACTATGGCTACACCTTC. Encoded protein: CASSFLEWDYGYTF.

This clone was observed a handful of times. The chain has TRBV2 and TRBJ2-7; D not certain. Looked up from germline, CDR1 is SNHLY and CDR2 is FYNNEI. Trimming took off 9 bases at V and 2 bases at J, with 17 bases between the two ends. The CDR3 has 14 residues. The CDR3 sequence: CASRPFPRTYEQYF. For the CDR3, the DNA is TGTGCCAGTAGACCCTTTCCGAGGACCTACGAGCAGTACTTC.

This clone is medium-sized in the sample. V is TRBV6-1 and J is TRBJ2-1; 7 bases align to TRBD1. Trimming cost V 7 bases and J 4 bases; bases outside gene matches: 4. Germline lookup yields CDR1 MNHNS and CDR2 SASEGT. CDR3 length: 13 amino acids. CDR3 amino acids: CASIDRVYNEQFF. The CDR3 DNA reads TGTGCCAGCATAGACAGGGTATACAATGAGCAGTTCTTC.

The CDR3 sequence is CSLRLAGVWTDTQYF. The CDR3 region has the DNA TGCAGCCTCCGACTAGCGGGGGTGTGGACAGATACGCAGTATTTT. The chain employs TRBV29-1 and TRBJ2-3; 12 bases fit TRBD2. The V gene end was trimmed by 8 bases and the J gene end by 3 bases; junction bases not matched to a gene: 9. Germline loops: CDR1 SQVTM, CDR2 ANQGSEA. CDR3 length: 15 amino acids.

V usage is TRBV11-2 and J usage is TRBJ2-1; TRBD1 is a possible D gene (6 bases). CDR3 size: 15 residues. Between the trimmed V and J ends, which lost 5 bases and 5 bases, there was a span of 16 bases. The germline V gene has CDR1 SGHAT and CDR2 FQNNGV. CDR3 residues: CASSLTTGQNNEQFF. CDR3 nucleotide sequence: TGTGCCAGCAGCCTAACCACTGGACAGAACAATGAGCAGTTCTTC. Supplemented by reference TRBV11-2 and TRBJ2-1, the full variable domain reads EAGVAQSPRYKIIEKRQSVAFWCNPISGHATLYWYQQILGQGPKLLIQFQNNGVVDDSQLPKDRFSAERLKGVDSTLKIQPAKLEDSAVYLCASSLTTGQNNEQFFGPGTRLTVL.

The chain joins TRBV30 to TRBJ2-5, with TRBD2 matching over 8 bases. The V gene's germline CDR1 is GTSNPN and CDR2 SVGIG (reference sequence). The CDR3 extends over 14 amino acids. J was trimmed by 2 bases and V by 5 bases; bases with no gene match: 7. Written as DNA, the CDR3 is TGTGCCTGGGACGTCTTAGCGGGGCAAGAGACCCAGTACTTC. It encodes CAWDVLAGQETQYF. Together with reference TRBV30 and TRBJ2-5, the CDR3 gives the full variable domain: SQTIHQWPATLVQPVGSPLSLECTVEGTSNPNLYWYRQAAGRGLQLLFYSVGIGQISSEVPQNLSASRPQDRQFILSSKKLLLSDSGFYLCAWDVLAGQETQYFGPGTRLLVL.

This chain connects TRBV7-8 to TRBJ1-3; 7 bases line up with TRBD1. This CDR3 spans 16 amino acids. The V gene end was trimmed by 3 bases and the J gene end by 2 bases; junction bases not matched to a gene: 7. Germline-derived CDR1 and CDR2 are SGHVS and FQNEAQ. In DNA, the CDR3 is TGTGCCAGCAGCTTCGTTGACAGGGAGGCTGGAAACACCATATATTTT. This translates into CASSFVDREAGNTIYF.

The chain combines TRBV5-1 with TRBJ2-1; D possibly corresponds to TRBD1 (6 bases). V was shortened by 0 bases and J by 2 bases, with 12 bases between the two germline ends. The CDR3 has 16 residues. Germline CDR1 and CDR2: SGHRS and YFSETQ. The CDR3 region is CASSLDARGTYNEQFF. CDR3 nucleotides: TGCGCCAGCAGCTTGGACGCGAGGGGGACCTACAATGAGCAGTTCTTC.

CDR3 sequence (DNA): TGTGCCAGCAGCTTAGGAGGCTATGGCTACACCTTC. Its translation is CASSLGGYGYTF. V and J are TRBV7-9 and TRBJ1-2; D remains unclear. V was cut by 1 base and J by 4 bases, with 4 bases left in between. The CDR3 is 12 amino acids. Per the germline V gene, CDR1 is SEHNR and CDR2 is FQNEAQ (reference sequence).

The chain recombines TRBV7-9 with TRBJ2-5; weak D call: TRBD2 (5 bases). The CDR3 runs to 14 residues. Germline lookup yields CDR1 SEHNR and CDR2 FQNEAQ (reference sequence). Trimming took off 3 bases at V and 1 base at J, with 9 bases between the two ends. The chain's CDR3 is CASSLERAQETQYF. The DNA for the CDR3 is TGTGCCAGCAGCTTGGAGAGGGCCCAAGAGACCCAGTACTTC.

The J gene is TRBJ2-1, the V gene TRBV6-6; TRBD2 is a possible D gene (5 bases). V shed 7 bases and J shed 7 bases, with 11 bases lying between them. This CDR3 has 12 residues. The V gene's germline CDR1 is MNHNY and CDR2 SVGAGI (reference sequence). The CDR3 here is CASTVPGNEQFF. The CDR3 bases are TGTGCCAGCACCGTACCGGGAAATGAGCAGTTCTTC.

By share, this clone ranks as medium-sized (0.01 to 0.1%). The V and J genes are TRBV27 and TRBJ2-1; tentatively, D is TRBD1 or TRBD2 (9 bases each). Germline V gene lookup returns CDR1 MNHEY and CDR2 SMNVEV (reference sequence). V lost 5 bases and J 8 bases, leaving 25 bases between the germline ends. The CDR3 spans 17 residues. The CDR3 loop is CASSQPTGGPSGDEQFF. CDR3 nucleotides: TGTGCCAGCAGTCAGCCCACAGGGGGCCCTAGCGGGGATGAGCAGTTCTTC.

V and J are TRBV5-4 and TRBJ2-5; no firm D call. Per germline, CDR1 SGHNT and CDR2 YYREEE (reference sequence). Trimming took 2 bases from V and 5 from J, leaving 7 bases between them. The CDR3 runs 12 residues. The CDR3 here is CASSLEFETQYF. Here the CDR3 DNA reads TGTGCCAGCAGCTTAGAGTTTGAGACCCAGTACTTC.

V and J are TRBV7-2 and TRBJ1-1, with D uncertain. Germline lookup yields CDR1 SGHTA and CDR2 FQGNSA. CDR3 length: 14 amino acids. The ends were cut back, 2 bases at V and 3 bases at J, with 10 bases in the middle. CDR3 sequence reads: CASSLSLMDTEAFF. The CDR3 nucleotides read TGTGCCAGCAGCTTATCCTTAATGGACACTGAAGCTTTCTTT.

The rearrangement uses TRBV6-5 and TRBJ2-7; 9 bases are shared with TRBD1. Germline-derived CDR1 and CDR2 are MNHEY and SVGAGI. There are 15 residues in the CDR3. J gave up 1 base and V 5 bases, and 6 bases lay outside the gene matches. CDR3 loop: CASSPRTGASYEQYF. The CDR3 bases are TGTGCCAGCAGTCCCCGGACAGGGGCTTCCTACGAGCAGTACTTC.

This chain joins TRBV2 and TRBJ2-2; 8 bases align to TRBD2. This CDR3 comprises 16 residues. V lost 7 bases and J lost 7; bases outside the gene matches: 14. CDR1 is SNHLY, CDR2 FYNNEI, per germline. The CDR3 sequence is CASTDPGGGSDGELFF. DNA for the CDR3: TGTGCCAGCACTGACCCCGGGGGGGGGTCTGACGGGGAGCTGTTTTTT. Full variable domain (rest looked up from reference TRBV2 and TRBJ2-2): EPEVTQTPSHQVTQMGQEVILRCVPISNHLYFYWYRQILGQKVEFLVSFYNNEISEKSEIFDDQFSVERPDGSNFTLKIRSTKLEDSAMYFCASTDPGGGSDGELFFGEGSRLTVL.

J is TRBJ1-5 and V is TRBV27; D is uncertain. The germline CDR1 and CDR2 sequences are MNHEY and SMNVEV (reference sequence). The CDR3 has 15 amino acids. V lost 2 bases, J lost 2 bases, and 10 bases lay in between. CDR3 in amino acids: CASSLDFRGNQPQHF. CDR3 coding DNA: TGTGCCAGCAGTTTAGACTTCCGGGGCAATCAGCCCCAGCATTTT.

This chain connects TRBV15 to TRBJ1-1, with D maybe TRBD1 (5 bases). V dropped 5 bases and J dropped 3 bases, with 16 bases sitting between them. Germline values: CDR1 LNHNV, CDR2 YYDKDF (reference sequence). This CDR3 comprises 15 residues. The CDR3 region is CATSGKTVSYTEAFF. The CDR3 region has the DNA TGTGCCACCAGCGGTAAGACAGTAAGCTACACTGAAGCTTTCTTT.

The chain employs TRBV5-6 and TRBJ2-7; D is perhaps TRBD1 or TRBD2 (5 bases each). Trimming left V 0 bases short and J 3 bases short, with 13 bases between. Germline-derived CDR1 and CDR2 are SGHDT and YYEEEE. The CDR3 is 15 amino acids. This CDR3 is CASSLVDGAVYEQYF. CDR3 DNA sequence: TGTGCCAGCAGCTTGGTGGACGGGGCTGTCTACGAGCAGTACTTC. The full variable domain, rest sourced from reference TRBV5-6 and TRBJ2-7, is DAGVTQSPTHLIKTRGQQVTLRCSPKSGHDTVSWYQQALGQGPQFIFQYYEEEERQRGNFPDRFSGHQFPNYSSELNVNALLLGDSALYLCASSLVDGAVYEQYFGPGTRLTVT.

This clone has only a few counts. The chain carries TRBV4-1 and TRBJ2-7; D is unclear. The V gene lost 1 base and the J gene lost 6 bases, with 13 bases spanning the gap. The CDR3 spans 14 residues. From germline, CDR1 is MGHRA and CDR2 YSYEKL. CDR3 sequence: CASSQGPGKSEQYF. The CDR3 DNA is TGCGCCAGCAGCCAAGGGCCTGGTAAAAGCGAGCAGTACTTC.

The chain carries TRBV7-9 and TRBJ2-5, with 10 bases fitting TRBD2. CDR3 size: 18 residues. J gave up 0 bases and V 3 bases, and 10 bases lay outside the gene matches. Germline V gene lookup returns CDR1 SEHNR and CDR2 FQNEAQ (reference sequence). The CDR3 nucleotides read TGTGCCAGCAGCTTTGCTAGCGGGGGCGTCGGGTACCAAGAGACCCAGTACTTC. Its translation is CASSFASGGVGYQETQYF.

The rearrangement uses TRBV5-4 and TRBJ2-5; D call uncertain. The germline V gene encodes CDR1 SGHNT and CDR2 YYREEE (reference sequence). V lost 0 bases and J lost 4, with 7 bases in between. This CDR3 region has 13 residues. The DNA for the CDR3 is TGTGCCAGCAGCTTGGATCATCGAGAGACCCAGTACTTC. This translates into CASSLDHRETQYF.

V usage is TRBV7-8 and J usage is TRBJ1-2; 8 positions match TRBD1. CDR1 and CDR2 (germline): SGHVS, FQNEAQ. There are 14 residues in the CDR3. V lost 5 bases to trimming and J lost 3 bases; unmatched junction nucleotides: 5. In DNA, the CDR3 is TGTGCCAGCAGCGCCTTACAGGGGGACTATGGCTACACCTTC. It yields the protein CASSALQGDYGYTF.

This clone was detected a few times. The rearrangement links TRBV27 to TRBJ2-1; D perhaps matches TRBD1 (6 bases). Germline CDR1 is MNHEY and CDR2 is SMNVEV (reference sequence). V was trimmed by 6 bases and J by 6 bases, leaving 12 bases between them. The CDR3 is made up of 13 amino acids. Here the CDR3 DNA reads TGTGCCAGCAGAACGGGACACTTCAATGAGCAGTTCTTC. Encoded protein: CASRTGHFNEQFF.

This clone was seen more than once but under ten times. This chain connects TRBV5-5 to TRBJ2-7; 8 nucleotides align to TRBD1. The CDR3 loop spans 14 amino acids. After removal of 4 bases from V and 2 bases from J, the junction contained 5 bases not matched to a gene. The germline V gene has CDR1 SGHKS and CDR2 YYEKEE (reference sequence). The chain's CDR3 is CASSLDRGAYEQYF. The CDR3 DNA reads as TGTGCCAGCAGCCTAGACAGGGGCGCCTACGAGCAGTACTTC.